Below, 30 T cell receptor beta chains from the same sample are listed, as sequenced in a study of low-dose radiotherapy and immunotherapy resistance in tumors. First-strand cDNA relied on TRAV- and TRBV-specific primers spanning alpha and beta chains. Both a constant-region primer and a V-primer adapter served to amplify TCRs across 15 to 25 PCR cycles. TCRdb ran MiXCR on the reads and lists one entry per CDR3 protein. The sample shows 100,000 or so distinct CDR3 sequences, 9.4% of them seen only once. The time point here: before trial treatment. Sequencing used PBMCs, obtained before treatment. The source is a male donor with prostate cancer.

Many counts were recorded for this clonotype. The chain recombines TRBV12-3 or TRBV12-4 with TRBJ2-1; D possibly corresponds to TRBD2 (6 bases). V dropped 6 bases and J dropped 0 bases, with 15 bases sitting between them. The CDR3 loop spans 16 amino acids. The CDR3 here is CASSPPSGPSYNEQFF. The CDR3 DNA is TGTGCCAGCAGCCCTCCGAGCGGGCCCTCCTACAATGAGCAGTTCTTC.

At least ten counts were recorded for this clonotype. The chain employs TRBV29-1 and TRBJ2-1; D is undetermined. There are 16 residues in the CDR3. Trimming removed 1 base from V and 0 bases from J, with 13 bases in between. CDR1 and CDR2 from the germline V gene are SQVTM and ANQGSEA. The CDR3 nucleotides read TGCAGCGTTGAAGGCCCCAGCAGGAGCTCCTACAATGAGCAGTTCTTC. Protein: CSVEGPSRSSYNEQFF.

This clonotype was detected ten times or more. The chain couples TRBV28 to TRBJ2-3; D is possibly TRBD1 or TRBD2 (5 bases each). The V gene's germline CDR1 is MDHEN and CDR2 SYDVKM. V was pared by 8 bases and J by 6 bases, with 21 bases between. The CDR3 spans 15 residues. This chain's CDR3 is CASLPGPLNLDTQYF. Here the CDR3 DNA reads TGTGCCAGCCTGCCGGGACCGCTAAACCTCGATACGCAGTATTTT. The full variable domain, in which reference TRBV28 and TRBJ2-3 provide the parts outside the CDR3, is DVKVTQSSRYLVKRTGEKVFLECVQDMDHENMFWYRQDPGLGLRLIYFSYDVKMKEKGDIPEGYSVSREKKERFSLILESASTNQTSMYLCASLPGPLNLDTQYFGPGTRLTVL.

This clonotype was recorded at least ten times. The rearrangement uses TRBV7-2 and TRBJ2-7; 15 nucleotides line up with TRBD2. CDR3 length equals 18 residues. J was trimmed by 3 bases and V by 0 bases; bases with no gene match: 6. CDR1 is SGHTA, CDR2 FQGNSA, per germline. CDR3 nucleotides: TGTGCCAGCAGCTTAGCATGGACTAGCGGGAGGGGGGGCTACGAGCAGTACTTC. Translating it yields CASSLAWTSGRGGYEQYF.

This clonotype was seen ten or more times. The CDR3 sequence: CASSQDSTQETQYF. In DNA, the CDR3 is TGTGCCAGCAGCCAGGACAGCACGCAAGAGACCCAGTACTTC. The chain uses TRBV5-4 and TRBJ2-5, with D maybe TRBD1 (6 bases). The CDR3 runs to 14 residues. V dropped 4 bases and J dropped 2 bases, with 12 bases sitting between them. Germline loops: CDR1 SGHNT, CDR2 YYREEE (reference sequence).

This clonotype occurred many times. The chain employs TRBV20-1 and TRBJ2-7, with D hard to call. Germline V lookup: CDR1 DFQATT, CDR2 SNEGSKA (reference sequence). Trimming stripped 3 bases from V and 2 bases from J, with 8 bases between. The CDR3 spans 12 residues. CDR3 residues: CSASRLTYEQYF. The CDR3 coding sequence is TGCAGTGCTAGCCGGCTAACCTACGAGCAGTACTTC.

In its sample, this clonotype was seen many times. The chain recombines TRBV28 with TRBJ1-6, with a weak D call TRBD1 (6 bases). The CDR3 length is 18 residues. Germline V gives CDR1 MDHEN, CDR2 SYDVKM. V was trimmed by 1 base and J by 0 bases, leaving 13 bases between them. In nucleotides, the CDR3 is TGTGCCAGCAGTTTATTGGGGGCAGGAGACTCCTATAATTCACCCCTCCACTTT. Amino acid sequence: CASSLLGAGDSYNSPLHF.

This clonotype showed up many times. The chain recombines TRBV18 with TRBJ1-5; D unclear. Germline CDR1 is KGHSH and CDR2 is LQKENI. Trimming cost V 2 bases and J 4 bases, with 12 bases left between them. The CDR3 is 15 residues long. The CDR3 DNA sequence: TGTGCCAGCTCACCAGACGTCAGCCGAAATCAGCCCCAGCATTTT. Its protein product is CASSPDVSRNQPQHF.

This clonotype was counted many times. The chain carries TRBV20-1 and TRBJ1-2, with D possibly TRBD1 on 6 matching bases. V lost 6 bases and J lost 4, with 15 bases in between. CDR3 size: 13 residues. Looked up from germline, CDR1 is DFQATT and CDR2 is SNEGSKA (reference sequence). CDR3 bases: TGCAGTGCCAACAACGGGGGCGGCTATGGCTACACCTTC. Protein sequence: CSANNGGGYGYTF.

This clonotype was counted at least ten times. CDR3 in DNA: TGTGCCAGCAGCTTTGGGGGTAACACAGATACGCAGTATTTT. Encoded protein: CASSFGGNTDTQYF. The rearrangement links TRBV7-9 to TRBJ2-3, with D perhaps given as TRBD1 or TRBD2 (5 bases each). V dropped 3 bases and J dropped 2 bases, with 9 bases sitting between them. Per germline, CDR1 SEHNR and CDR2 FQNEAQ (reference sequence). The CDR3 sequence is 14 residues long.

The table lists this clonotype with many counts. This sequence joins TRBV20-1 and TRBJ2-5; 9 bases match TRBD2. The CDR3 covers 17 residues. With 4 bases clipped from V and 2 bases from J, the junction kept 14 bases outside the gene matches. The V gene's germline CDR1 is DFQATT and CDR2 SNEGSKA (reference sequence). In nucleotides, the CDR3 is TGCAGTGCTATCGCCCCAATTAGACTAGCGGTGCAAGAGACCCAGTACTTC. Protein product: CSAIAPIRLAVQETQYF.

For this clonotype: A single base is all that separates this from a far larger clone, so a read error is likely. J is TRBJ2-7 and V is TRBV24-1; D remains unclear. CDR3 length equals 12 residues. Between the trimmed V and J ends, which lost 3 bases and 7 bases, there was a span of 9 bases. The germline V gene encodes CDR1 KGHDR and CDR2 SFDVKD. CDR3 amino acids: CATSDAEREQYF. The CDR3 DNA follows: TGTGCCACCAGTGATGCGGAGCGAGAGCAGTACTTC.

This clonotype came up many times. The V gene is TRBV11-3, the J gene TRBJ2-7; 7 nucleotides align to TRBD2. Germline V gene data show CDR1 as SGHNT and CDR2 as YENEEA. The CDR3 spans 14 residues. V dropped 5 bases and J dropped 2; count of bases not matched to a gene: 6. The CDR3 coding sequence is TGTGCCAGCAGCCCTCATCGGGGGGCCTACGAGCAGTACTTC. Translation gives CASSPHRGAYEQYF. Filled out from reference TRBV11-3 and TRBJ2-7, the complete variable domain reads EAGVVQSPRYKIIEKKQPVAFWCNPISGHNTLYWYLQNLGQGPELLIRYENEEAVDDSQLPKDRFSAERLKGVDSTLKIQPAELGDSAVYLCASSPHRGAYEQYFGPGTRLTVT.

This clonotype was observed at least ten times. The gene calls are TRBV14 and TRBJ1-1, with TRBD1 matching 7 bases. V trimming: 4 bases; J trimming: 10 bases; junction bases outside the gene matches: 9. Germline V lookup: CDR1 SGHDN, CDR2 FVKESK. The CDR3 loop spans 13 amino acids. In DNA form, the CDR3 reads TGTGCCAGCAGCCTACCCGACAGGGCCACAGCTTTCTTT. Translating gives CASSLPDRATAFF.

This clonotype appeared many times. The chain joins TRBV20-1 to TRBJ2-5; a possible D gene is TRBD2 (5 bases). The germline CDR1 and CDR2 sequences are DFQATT and SNEGSKA (reference sequence). The CDR3 sequence is 12 residues long. Trimming shortened V by 6 bases and J by 5 bases, and 13 bases separated the two germline ends. CDR3 residues: CSARTLFETQYF. The CDR3 DNA is TGCAGTGCGCGGACTCTCTTCGAGACCCAGTACTTC.

This clonotype was counted ten times or more. The chain uses TRBV4-1 and TRBJ2-3; 9 bases are shared with TRBD2. Per germline, CDR1 MGHRA and CDR2 YSYEKL. Trimming took 4 bases from V and 2 from J; bases not matched to a gene: 4. The CDR3 totals 15 residues. The CDR3 here is CASSLLAGLTDTQYF. The CDR3 coding sequence is TGCGCCAGCAGCCTCCTAGCGGGACTCACAGATACGCAGTATTTT.

Of note for this clonotype: A far larger clone lies a single base away; this is likely a read error. V and J are TRBV5-8 and TRBJ2-6; 8 nucleotides match TRBD2. The germline gives CDR1 SGHTS, CDR2 YDEGEE. The CDR3 covers 16 residues. In DNA form, the CDR3 reads TGCGCCAGCGGCTTGGTTAGCGGGGTCGGGGCCAACGTCCTGACTTTC. Translating gives CASGLVSGVGANVLTF.

This clonotype appeared many times. The genes are TRBV15 and TRBJ2-7; 8 nucleotides line up with TRBD1. V lost 6 bases, J lost 2 bases, and 9 bases stayed unmatched. Germline lookup yields CDR1 LNHNV and CDR2 YYDKDF (reference sequence). This CDR3 contains 15 residues. The CDR3 region is CATSLGQVLTYEQYF. Written as DNA, the CDR3 is TGTGCCACCAGTTTGGGACAGGTTTTAACCTACGAGCAGTACTTC.

Ten or more counts support this clonotype. The genes are TRBV12-3 or TRBV12-4 and TRBJ2-2; D not resolved. Trimming stripped 2 bases from V and 2 bases from J, with 6 bases between. The CDR3 length is 14 residues. The CDR3 DNA is TGTGCCAGCAGTTTACTCAGAAACACCGGGGAGCTGTTTTTT. Protein: CASSLLRNTGELFF.

The chain uses TRBV5-4 and TRBJ2-7, with D perhaps TRBD1 (6 bases). Trimming stripped 0 bases from V and 7 bases from J, with 8 bases between. The CDR3 totals 12 residues. Germline CDR1 is SGHNT and CDR2 is YYREEE (reference sequence). The CDR3 protein is CASSLDQGEQYF. For the CDR3, the DNA is TGTGCCAGCAGCTTGGATCAGGGGGAGCAGTACTTC.

This clonotype occurred many times. The CDR3 DNA reads as TGTGCCAGCTCACCCTTATCGACCGGGGAGCTGTTTTTT. Protein product: CASSPLSTGELFF. V usage is TRBV18 and J usage is TRBJ2-2; D remains unclear. Trimming removed 3 bases from V and 5 bases from J, with 7 bases in between. The germline V gene has CDR1 KGHSH and CDR2 LQKENI. The CDR3 contains 13 residues.

Ten or more counts support this clonotype. V and J are TRBV13 and TRBJ2-1, with 11 bases lining up with TRBD2. The CDR3 spans 16 residues. J lost 4 bases, V lost 7 bases, and 9 bases had no gene match. In germline, CDR1 is PRHDT, CDR2 FYEKMQ (reference sequence). The chain's CDR3 is CASTPTGTSGYNEQFF. The CDR3 DNA sequence: TGTGCCAGCACCCCGACCGGGACTAGCGGATACAATGAGCAGTTCTTC.

This clonotype has at least ten counts. The V and J genes are TRBV7-2 and TRBJ2-2, with 7 bases lining up with TRBD1. The length of the CDR3 is 15 residues. V lost 1 base and J lost 5; bases outside the gene matches: 4. CDR1 is SGHTA and CDR2 is FQGNSA in the germline V gene. Here the CDR3 reads CASSLETGRTGELFF. The CDR3 bases are TGTGCCAGCAGCTTAGAGACAGGGCGGACCGGGGAGCTGTTTTTT. Full variable domain (missing parts from reference TRBV7-2 and TRBJ2-2): GAGVSQSPSNKVTEKGKDVELRCDPISGHTALYWYRQSLGQGLEFLIYFQGNSAPDKSGLPSDRFSAERTGGSVSTLTIQRTQQEDSAVYLCASSLETGRTGELFFGEGSRLTVL.

This clonotype came up many times. The chain carries TRBV5-5 and TRBJ2-2; D not certain. V gave up 2 bases and J gave up 1 base, with 6 bases separating them. Germline loops: CDR1 SGHKS, CDR2 YYEKEE (reference sequence). CDR3 size: 14 residues. CDR3 protein: CASSFPGNTGELFF. CDR3 DNA: TGTGCCAGCAGCTTCCCAGGGAACACCGGGGAGCTGTTTTTT.

The table lists this clonotype with many counts. At one end, the junction sequence differs from germline, possibly due to a read error. The V and J genes are TRBV28 and TRBJ1-4; D is unresolved. Germline V gene data show CDR1 as MDHEN and CDR2 as SYDVKM. The CDR3 covers 16 residues. CDR3 bases: TGTGCCAGCAGTTTCCCCGGTTGGGCAACTACTGAAAAACTGTTTTTT. Its protein product is CASSFPGWATTEKLFF. Complete variable domain (other parts from reference TRBV28 and TRBJ1-4): DVKVTQSSRYLVKRTGEKVFLECVQDMDHENMFWYRQDPGLGLRLIYFSYDVKMKEKGDIPEGYSVSREKKERFSLILESASTNQTSMYLCASSFPGWATTEKLFFGSGTQLSVL.

Comments on this clonotype: Since a much larger clone is just one base distant, this may be a read error. The V call is TRBV28, the J call TRBJ2-1; D is tentatively TRBD1 or TRBD2 (5 bases each). Per germline, CDR1 MDHEN and CDR2 SYDVKM. The CDR3 spans 13 residues. V was cut by 4 bases and J by 10 bases, with 14 bases left in between. This CDR3 reads CASSSLGTAEQFF. In nucleotides, the CDR3 is TGTGCCAGCAGTTCCCTCGGGACGGCCGAGCAGTTCTTC.

There are many counts of this clonotype. The V and J genes are TRBV2 and TRBJ1-2; D not certain. Germline V gene data show CDR1 as SNHLY and CDR2 as FYNNEI. V was trimmed by 8 bases and J by 0 bases, leaving 16 bases between them. This CDR3 has 15 amino acids. In nucleotides, the CDR3 is TGTGCCAGCGTACGATCGGCAGTCGCTAACTATGGCTACACCTTC. Its protein product is CASVRSAVANYGYTF. The full variable domain, in which reference TRBV2 and TRBJ1-2 provide the parts outside the CDR3, is EPEVTQTPSHQVTQMGQEVILRCVPISNHLYFYWYRQILGQKVEFLVSFYNNEISEKSEIFDDQFSVERPDGSNFTLKIRSTKLEDSAMYFCASVRSAVANYGYTFGSGTRLTVV.

This clonotype was counted at least ten times. The chain uses TRBV28 and TRBJ2-7; no clear D gene. CDR1 is MDHEN, CDR2 SYDVKM, per germline. Deletions cut 3 bases from V and 2 bases from J, with 8 bases between. The CDR3 extends over 13 amino acids. CDR3 amino acids: CASSLPLTYEQYF. CDR3 coding DNA: TGTGCCAGCAGTTTGCCCCTGACCTACGAGCAGTACTTC.

The chain uses TRBV10-1 and TRBJ2-7; 10 bases align to TRBD1. The CDR3 has 16 residues. The ends lost 6 bases at V and 0 bases at J; junction bases unmatched: 8. CDR1 and CDR2 (germline): WNHNN, SYGVQD (reference sequence). The CDR3 DNA is TGCGCCAGCAGCCGAGCGGGGACAGGGGCCTCCTACGAGCAGTACTTC. Protein: CASSRAGTGASYEQYF.

This clonotype was counted ten times or more. The chain uses TRBV20-1 and TRBJ2-4; the match to TRBD2 covers 7 bases. This CDR3 has 15 residues. J gave up 11 bases and V 2 bases, and 15 bases lay outside the gene matches. Per germline, CDR1 DFQATT and CDR2 SNEGSKA (reference sequence). The CDR3 region is CSARTASGQFGFQYF. CDR3 in DNA: TGCAGTGCTAGAACCGCTAGCGGCCAGTTCGGATTTCAGTACTTC.